Listed below are T cell receptor beta chains from one sample, sequenced in a study of beta chain features in type 1 diabetes. This table comes from immunoSEQ multiplex PCR, and its TCRdb copy is limited to in-frame clones, with some not included. The sample contains tens of thousands of clones, around 56% of which appear only once. Sequenced material: Tregs from blood. The source of these receptors is a woman aged 40-49 years with type 1 diabetes. CDR3s include the opening cysteine and the closing phenylalanine or tryptophan. The D gene is left open where the match is weak. Size is omitted from some rows. Given values are once, few, many or a class for expanded clones.

D	V	size	J	DNA	CDR3
TRBD1	TRBV4-3	medium-sized	TRBJ2-7	TGCGCCAGCAGCCCCTATCATACGGGACAGGGCTACGAGCAGTACTTC	CASSPYHTGQGYEQYF
NA	TRBV30	NA	TRBJ1-6	TGTGCCTGGAGTGTTGAGGGAGTACCCTATAATTCACCCCTCCACTTT	CAWSVEGVPYNSPLHF
NA	TRBV28	few	TRBJ2-1	TGTGCCAGCAGGCGAGTTCTCCTCTACAATGAGCAGTTCTTC	CASRRVLLYNEQFF
NA	TRBV29-1	few	TRBJ1-1	TGCAGCGTTGATCAGGGCCCGAACACTGAAGCTTTCTTT	CSVDQGPNTEAFF
TRBD1	TRBV6-6	NA	TRBJ1-4	TGTGCCAGCAGTTATCCGGGACAGGGGAATGAAAAACTGTTTTTT	CASSYPGQGNEKLFF
TRBD1	TRBV7-2	NA	TRBJ1-2	TGTGCCAGCATCAAAGGGGGCCGTGACTATGGCTACACCTTC	CASIKGGRDYGYTF
TRBD1	TRBV19	NA	TRBJ2-7	TGTGCCAGTAGTTCCCGAGACAGGGGGATCTACGAGCAGTACTTC	CASSSRDRGIYEQYF
NA	TRBV19	NA	TRBJ2-5	TGTGCCAGTAGTGCGGACTATCAAGAGACCCAGTACTTC	CASSADYQETQYF
TRBD1	TRBV5-1	NA	TRBJ1-3	TGCGCCAGCAGCTTGCAGGGGGACGCTGGAAACACCATATATTTT	CASSLQGDAGNTIYF
TRBD1	TRBV19	NA	TRBJ2-7	TGTGCCAGTAGCAAACTGGGACAGGGGTACTACGAGCAGTACTTC	CASSKLGQGYYEQYF
NA	TRBV20-1	once	TRBJ2-7	TGCAGTGCAACTATTACGATTCCTCAGTACTTC	CSATITIPQYF
NA	TRBV7-2	NA	TRBJ2-5	TGTGCCAGCAGCTTTGGGTGGCGGGAGACCCAGTACTTC	CASSFGWRETQYF
NA	TRBV7-2	NA	TRBJ2-7	TGTGCCAGCAGCTTAGTTCGGGGGGCGGGGATCGAGCAGTACTTC	CASSLVRGAGIEQYF
TRBD1	TRBV7-2	few	TRBJ1-2	TGTGCCAGCAGCGACACAGGGGTTGTCGGCTACACCTTC	CASSDTGVVGYTF
TRBD2	TRBV4-2	NA	TRBJ2-1	TGTGCCAGCAGCCAAGACAGAGGAAGGCGGGAGTTCTACAATGAGCAGTTCTTC	CASSQDRGRREFYNEQFF
TRBD1	TRBV5-1	NA	TRBJ1-1	TGCGCCAGCAGCCCCCGAGCGGGGACAGGGGGCACTGAAGCTTTCTTT	CASSPRAGTGGTEAFF
TRBD1	TRBV7-9	few	TRBJ1-1	TGTGCCAGCAGTTCCAATCGCAGGGGGCTGAACACTGAAGCTTTCTTT	CASSSNRRGLNTEAFF
TRBD1	TRBV7-9	NA	TRBJ2-7	TGTGCCAGCAGCTTAGGATGGGACAGAGCCTACGAGCAGTACTTC	CASSLGWDRAYEQYF
NA	TRBV9	NA	TRBJ2-3	TGTGCCAGCAGCGTTTCCGGGAATCCAGATACGCAGTATTTT	CASSVSGNPDTQYF
TRBD1	TRBV11-2	NA	TRBJ2-3	TGTGCCAGCAGCCCGGGACAGGGGGCAGTAGATACGCAGTATTTT	CASSPGQGAVDTQYF
TRBD1	TRBV9	NA	TRBJ1-1	TGTGCCAGCAGCCACGGACAGGGACAAGCTTTGAACACTGAAGCTTTCTTT	CASSHGQGQALNTEAFF
TRBD1	TRBV18	once	TRBJ1-1	TGTGCCAGCTCACAGACAGGGTGGACTGAAGCTTTCTTT	CASSQTGWTEAFF
TRBD1	TRBV11-2	NA	TRBJ2-5	TGTGCCAGCAGCCATGGACAGGGGGGAGAGACCCAGTACTTC	CASSHGQGGETQYF
NA	TRBV5-1	NA	TRBJ2-7	TGCGCCAGCAGCTTTGATCCCCGGGACTTCTACGAGCAGTACTTC	CASSFDPRDFYEQYF
TRBD1	TRBV6-5	NA	TRBJ1-1	TGTGCCAGCAGACCGGGGGGGACAGGGGGCACTGAAGCTTTCTTT	CASRPGGTGGTEAFF
TRBD1	TRBV4-1	NA	TRBJ1-2	TGCGCCAGCAGCCAAGACTGGGCAGGGGGTTATGGCTACACCTTC	CASSQDWAGGYGYTF
NA	TRBV7-8	once	TRBJ1-2	TGTGCCAGCAGCTTAAAGCAGGGGCTTTATGGCTACACCTTC	CASSLKQGLYGYTF
NA	TRBV28	few	TRBJ1-2	TGTGCCAGCAGACCACAGGGAGTTAACTATGGCTACACCTTC	CASRPQGVNYGYTF
NA	TRBV7-9	NA	TRBJ2-7	TGTGCCAGCAGCGCGGTGGGCTACGAGCAGTACTTC	CASSAVGYEQYF
TRBD1	TRBV10-3	few	TRBJ1-1	TGTGCCATCAGTGAGTGGGGACAGGGTGAAACTGAAGCTTTCTTT	CAISEWGQGETEAFF
NA	TRBV5-8	NA	TRBJ2-1	TGTGCCAGCAGCCCATGGGCAGGGGCGAGCGGCGTACAGTTCTTC	CASSPWAGASGVQFF
NA	TRBV28	once	TRBJ1-2	TGTGCCAGCAGTTACGGAGGGGCGACCTATGGCTACACCTTC	CASSYGGATYGYTF
NA	TRBV5-1	NA	TRBJ1-1	TGCGCCAGCAGCTTGGATCGGGGGGCGAACACTGAAGCTTTCTTT	CASSLDRGANTEAFF
TRBD2	TRBV5-1	NA	TRBJ2-3	TGCGCCAGCAGGGCTAGCGGGTCGGGTACGCAGTATTTT	CASRASGSGTQYF
TRBD1	TRBV7-2	few	TRBJ1-2	TGTGCCAGCAGCCGCGGGACAGGGGTAAAGGGCTACACCTTC	CASSRGTGVKGYTF
TRBD1	TRBV6-1	NA	TRBJ1-1	TGTGCCAGCAGTCTCGGACAGGGCGGGAACACTGAAGCTTTCTTT	CASSLGQGGNTEAFF
TRBD1	TRBV14	NA	TRBJ2-7	TGTGCCAGCAGCCAAGCTCACGGACAGGGTGGATCCTACGAGCAGTACTTC	CASSQAHGQGGSYEQYF